Below, 9 T cell receptor beta chains from the same sample are listed, as sequenced in a study of response to subunit inactivated influenza vaccine. TCRdb re-analysed the RT-PCR reads in MiXCR, keeping a single row per CDR3 protein. Among 400,000 to 550,000 distinct CDR3 sequences listed, 25% were seen once. Source: CD4+ T cells sorted from PBMCs, taken 5 to 6 days after vaccination. These receptor sequences come from a man in his fifties who received an inactivated influenza vaccine.

This clonotype was seen at least ten times. The chain employs TRBV7-2 and TRBJ2-2; unclear D gene. Trimming took off 4 bases at V and 3 bases at J, with 6 bases between the two ends. Germline V gene lookup returns CDR1 SGHTA and CDR2 FQGNSA. This CDR3 is 13 amino acids long. Written as DNA, the CDR3 is TGTGCCAGCAGCTCTCGGCACACCGGGGAGCTGTTTTTT. This encodes CASSSRHTGELFF. Using reference TRBV7-2 and TRBJ2-2 for the parts outside the CDR3, the full variable domain is GAGVSQSPSNKVTEKGKDVELRCDPISGHTALYWYRQSLGQGLEFLIYFQGNSAPDKSGLPSDRFSAERTGGSVSTLTIQRTQQEDSAVYLCASSSRHTGELFFGEGSRLTVL.

The CDR3 protein is CASSYGGQRLSNQETQYF. CDR3 DNA sequence: TGTGCCAGCAGTTACGGCGGCCAAAGGCTTAGCAACCAAGAGACCCAGTACTTC. The genes are TRBV6-2 or TRBV6-3 and TRBJ2-5; D call uncertain. CDR3 length: 18 amino acids. V dropped 2 bases and J dropped 0 bases, with 19 bases sitting between them. CDR1 is MNHEY and CDR2 is SVGEGT in the germline V gene.

The chain uses TRBV20-1 and TRBJ1-2; maybe TRBD1 (5 bases). Germline V lookup: CDR1 DFQATT, CDR2 SNEGSKA (reference sequence). The CDR3 length is 12 residues. The V end lost 2 bases, the J end lost 4 bases, and 8 bases lay between the germline ends. Here the CDR3 reads CSARYRSYGYTF. Written as DNA, the CDR3 is TGCAGTGCTAGATACAGGAGCTATGGCTACACCTTC.

Only a few counts were recorded for this clonotype. The chain combines TRBV5-1 with TRBJ2-7, with a possible D match to TRBD1 (5 bases). V was cut by 2 bases and J by 2 bases, with 8 bases left in between. This CDR3 is built from 13 residues. Looked up from germline, CDR1 is SGHRS and CDR2 is YFSETQ. CDR3 sequence: CASSLQATYEQYF. As DNA, the CDR3 is TGCGCCAGCAGCTTACAGGCGACCTACGAGCAGTACTTC. The full variable domain, completed using reference TRBV5-1 and TRBJ2-7, is KAGVTQTPRYLIKTRGQQVTLSCSPISGHRSVSWYQQTPGQGLQFLFEYFSETQRNKGNFPGRFSGRQFSNSRSEMNVSTLELGDSALYLCASSLQATYEQYFGPGTRLTVT.

The chain uses TRBV14 and TRBJ2-3; 9 bases map to TRBD1. V was clipped by 2 bases and J by 7 bases; unmatched bases: 10. CDR1 and CDR2 (germline): SGHDN, FVKESK. CDR3 length equals 16 residues. This chain's CDR3 is CASSQLGTGRPNTQYF. The CDR3 coding sequence is TGTGCCAGCAGCCAACTCGGGACAGGGAGACCTAATACGCAGTATTTT.

The V call is TRBV9, the J call TRBJ2-5; either TRBD1 or TRBD2 may supply D (5 bases each). The germline V and J ends were trimmed by 2 bases and 5 bases, with 16 bases remaining between them. This CDR3 is built from 15 residues. Germline CDR1 reads SGDLS; CDR2 reads YYNGEE. The CDR3: CASSVGTEPAETQYF. CDR3 in DNA: TGTGCCAGCAGCGTGGGGACCGAGCCTGCGGAGACCCAGTACTTC.

This clonotype was counted between two and nine times. The CDR3 coding sequence is TGCAGTGCTAGAGATGGGCTAAAACTATTGAACACTGAAGCTTTCTTT. Its translation: CSARDGLKLLNTEAFF. The chain has TRBV20-1 and TRBJ1-1; D unresolved. The CDR3 runs to 16 residues. V lost 0 bases, J lost 0 bases, and 14 bases lay in between. Germline CDR1 is DFQATT and CDR2 is SNEGSKA (reference sequence).

This chain joins TRBV6-2 or TRBV6-3 and TRBJ1-2; D call uncertain. Germline V gene data show CDR1 as MNHEY and CDR2 as SVGEGT. V shed 6 bases and J shed 2 bases, with 4 bases lying between them. This CDR3 spans 11 amino acids. The CDR3 region is CASRWNYGYTF. As DNA, the CDR3 is TGTGCCAGCAGATGGAACTATGGCTACACCTTC.

The chain is built from TRBV6-5 and TRBJ2-7; TRBD1 matches at 7 bases. Germline loops: CDR1 MNHEY, CDR2 SVGAGI. The CDR3 loop spans 13 amino acids. With V trimmed by 4 bases and J by 7 bases, 7 bases remained unmatched. The CDR3 reads CASSFTGVGEQYF. For the CDR3, the DNA is TGTGCCAGCAGTTTTACAGGGGTTGGAGAGCAGTACTTC.